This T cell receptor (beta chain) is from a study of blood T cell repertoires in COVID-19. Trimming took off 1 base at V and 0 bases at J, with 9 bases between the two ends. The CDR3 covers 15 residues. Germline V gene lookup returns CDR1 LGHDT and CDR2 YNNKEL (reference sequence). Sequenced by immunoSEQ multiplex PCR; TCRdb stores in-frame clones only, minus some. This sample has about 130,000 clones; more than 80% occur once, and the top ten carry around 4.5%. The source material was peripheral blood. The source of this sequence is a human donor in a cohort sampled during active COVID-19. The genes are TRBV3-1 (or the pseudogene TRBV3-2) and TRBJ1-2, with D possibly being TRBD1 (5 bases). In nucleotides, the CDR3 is TGTGCCAGCAGCCAAGCAGACAGAACTAACTATGGCTACACCTTC. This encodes CASSQADRTNYGYTF.